Following are 24 T cell receptor beta chains from one sample sequenced in a study of shared clonotypes between healthy human individuals. CD45RO-negative CD8 cells positively selected for CCR7 made up the naive population, which excluded terminally differentiated effector memory CD45RA+ cells. Libraries were prepared by immunoSEQ multiplex PCR; TCRdb keeps only in-frame clonotypes and omits some of them. Here the sample spans fewer than 1 million clones, 90% to 98% being singletons. The sequenced material came from naive CD8+ T cells sorted from blood. These receptors originate from a man aged 25-45 years in good health.

The chain has TRBV5-1 and TRBJ2-2, with 12 bases matching TRBD2. The V segment lost 2 bases and the J segment 3 bases; nucleotides outside the gene matches: 8. The CDR3 extends over 18 amino acids. Looked up from germline, CDR1 is SGHRS and CDR2 is YFSETQ. The CDR3: CASSFPSSGRADTGELFF. In DNA, the CDR3 is TGCGCCAGCAGCTTTCCTTCTAGCGGGAGGGCCGACACCGGGGAGCTGTTTTTT.

The J gene is TRBJ2-7, the V gene TRBV27, with TRBD1 matching 7 bases. CDR1 is MNHEY, CDR2 SMNVEV, per germline (reference sequence). The V segment lost 0 bases and the J segment 3 bases; nucleotides outside the gene matches: 5. The CDR3 sequence is 15 residues long. The DNA of the CDR3 is TGTGCCAGCAGTTTATCGGGAGACAGGGACTACGAGCAGTACTTC. Its translation: CASSLSGDRDYEQYF.

This chain joins TRBV5-5 and TRBJ2-1; unclear D gene. The V gene lost 0 bases and the J gene lost 2 bases, with 9 bases spanning the gap. In germline, CDR1 is SGHKS, CDR2 YYEKEE (reference sequence). The CDR3 totals 15 residues. The CDR3 region has the DNA TGTGCCAGCAGCTTGGCCTTAGCAACCTACAATGAGCAGTTCTTC. Encoded protein: CASSLALATYNEQFF.

The gene calls are TRBV27 and TRBJ2-1; D is tentatively TRBD1 or TRBD2 (5 bases each). Trimming pared 4 bases from V and 4 bases from J, leaving 8 bases between. Germline V gene sequence: CDR1 MNHEY, CDR2 SMNVEV (reference sequence). The length of the CDR3 is 13 residues. The CDR3 nucleotides are TGTGCCAGCAGTTCTGAGGGGTACAATGAGCAGTTCTTC. The encoded protein is CASSSEGYNEQFF.

The V gene is TRBV7-9, the J gene TRBJ2-2; TRBD2 might be the D (6 bases). Germline CDR1 SEHNR, CDR2 FQNEAQ (reference sequence). Trimming took 6 bases from V and 4 from J, leaving 18 bases between them. The CDR3 runs to 16 residues. The DNA of the CDR3 is TGTGCCAGCAGTTCAATAGCGGAGGATACCACCGGGGAGCTGTTTTTT. Encoded protein: CASSSIAEDTTGELFF. Supplemented by reference TRBV7-9 and TRBJ2-2, the full variable domain reads DTGVSQNPRHKITKRGQNVTFRCDPISEHNRLYWYRQTLGQGPEFLTYFQNEAQLEKSRLLSDRFSAERPKGSFSTLEIQRTEQGDSAMYLCASSSIAEDTTGELFFGEGSRLTVL.

On this clone itself: This specimen includes other DNA sequences encoding the same CDR3. CDR3 DNA: TGTGCCAGCCGGTCGAATGAAAAACTGTTTTTT. This translates into CASRSNEKLFF. The V and J genes are TRBV27 and TRBJ1-4; unclear D gene. The CDR3 loop spans 11 amino acids. CDR1 is MNHEY and CDR2 is SMNVEV in the germline V gene (reference sequence). V was trimmed by 8 bases and J by 5 bases, leaving 6 bases between them.

The J gene is TRBJ1-4, the V gene TRBV5-4; TRBD1 might be the D (6 bases). The germline V gene encodes CDR1 SGHNT and CDR2 YYREEE (reference sequence). Trimming cost V 3 bases and J 7 bases, with 19 bases left between them. The CDR3 is 16 residues long. The CDR3 loop reads CASSSTGLGEGEKLFF. Here the CDR3 DNA reads TGTGCCAGCAGCTCGACAGGCCTTGGAGAGGGTGAAAAACTGTTTTTT.

The chain is built from TRBV18 and TRBJ1-5, with D possibly being TRBD1 (5 bases). Germline assignment: CDR1 KGHSH and CDR2 LQKENI. The CDR3 spans 15 residues. Trimming took off 3 bases at V and 1 base at J, with 10 bases between the two ends. The CDR3 DNA reads TGTGCCAGCTCACCTCCGGGGACGAGCAATCAGCCCCAGCATTTT. This codes for CASSPPGTSNQPQHF.

V gene TRBV7-2 combines with J gene TRBJ2-3, with TRBD2 identical over 8 bases. The V gene's germline CDR1 is SGHTA and CDR2 FQGNSA. Trimming took 5 bases from V and 2 from J; bases not matched to a gene: 6. The CDR3 is 15 amino acids. The CDR3 DNA reads as TGTGCCAGCAGCGTTAGCGGGGTTATCACAGATACGCAGTATTTT. This translates into CASSVSGVITDTQYF.

V gene TRBV19 combines with J gene TRBJ2-1; D remains unclear. The V and J ends lost 5 bases and 2 bases respectively, with 7 bases between them. Germline V CDR1 and CDR2: LNHDA, SQIVND (reference sequence). This CDR3 has 13 residues. This chain's CDR3 is CASSATAYNEQFF. Here the CDR3 DNA reads TGTGCCAGTAGTGCTACTGCCTACAATGAGCAGTTCTTC.

The genes are TRBV13 and TRBJ2-1; 8 nucleotides agree with TRBD2. Unmatched junction bases numbered 4, after V lost 3 bases and J lost 3 bases. This CDR3 has 15 amino acids. Germline V gives CDR1 PRHDT, CDR2 FYEKMQ (reference sequence). For the CDR3, the DNA is TGTGCCAGCAGCTTTGTACTAGCGGACTACAATGAGCAGTTCTTC. Protein product: CASSFVLADYNEQFF.

As to this clone: The same CDR3 also results from other DNA sequences found in this sample. The gene calls are TRBV6-6 and TRBJ1-1; D possibly corresponds to TRBD1 (5 bases). V shed 2 bases and J shed 5 bases, with 6 bases lying between them. Germline CDR1 and CDR2: MNHNY and SVGAGI (reference sequence). The length of the CDR3 is 12 residues. The DNA for the CDR3 is TGTGCCAGCAGTTACGGGGGGACTGAAGCTTTCTTT. It translates to CASSYGGTEAFF.

The V call is TRBV5-4, the J call TRBJ2-5, with 7 nucleotides matching TRBD1. J was trimmed by 0 bases and V by 2 bases; bases with no gene match: 4. Germline V gene data show CDR1 as SGHNT and CDR2 as YYREEE (reference sequence). The CDR3 is made up of 15 amino acids. The CDR3 is CASSFGDRDQETQYF. The CDR3 nucleotides are TGTGCCAGCAGCTTCGGAGACAGGGACCAAGAGACCCAGTACTTC.

V and J are TRBV10-3 and TRBJ2-3; 8 positions agree with TRBD2. The CDR3 sequence is 16 residues long. In germline, CDR1 is ENHRY, CDR2 SYGVKD. With 4 bases clipped from V and 5 bases from J, the junction kept 11 bases outside the gene matches. The CDR3 loop reads CAISGLSAGVEDTQYF. The CDR3 DNA reads as TGTGCCATCAGTGGCCTCTCAGCGGGAGTTGAAGATACGCAGTATTTT.

V is TRBV10-3 and J is TRBJ1-1; tentative D call: TRBD1 (5 bases). V was trimmed by 0 bases and J by 1 base, leaving 9 bases between them. CDR1 is ENHRY and CDR2 is SYGVKD in the germline V gene. The CDR3 consists of 15 residues. The CDR3 reads CAISESRQTNTEAFF. The CDR3 region has the DNA TGTGCCATCAGTGAGTCGAGACAGACGAACACTGAAGCTTTCTTT.

The genes are TRBV27 and TRBJ1-5, with 9 bases lining up with TRBD1. This CDR3 region has 14 residues. V was pared by 5 bases and J by 7 bases, with 6 bases of the junction left unmatched. The V gene's germline CDR1 is MNHEY and CDR2 SMNVEV (reference sequence). CDR3 DNA: TGTGCCAGCAGTCCCCGGACAGGGGAACAGCCCCAGCATTTT. Translation gives CASSPRTGEQPQHF.

This clone was recorded once. This chain joins TRBV21-1 and TRBJ2-7; TRBD1 is taken as the D call from the table, unchecked against the DNA. TRBV21-1 is a recognized pseudogene. The CDR3 is made up of 14 amino acids. The CDR3 loop reads CASSRGQYSYEQYF. The CDR3 coding sequence is TGTGCCAGCAGCAGAGGACAGTATTCCTACGAGCAGTACTTC.

V and J are TRBV27 and TRBJ2-7; D not certain. Trimming took off 0 bases at V and 6 bases at J, with 9 bases between the two ends. The germline CDR1 and CDR2 sequences are MNHEY and SMNVEV (reference sequence). This CDR3 comprises 13 residues. The CDR3 DNA reads TGTGCCAGCAGTTTATCCGTGAACCGCGAGCAGTACTTC. The encoded protein is CASSLSVNREQYF.

The CDR3 region is CASSLLTGFDGELFF. The CDR3 nucleotides are TGTGCCAGCAGCTTATTGACAGGGTTTGACGGGGAGCTGTTTTTT. The chain links TRBV7-9 to TRBJ2-2, with TRBD1 identical over 7 bases. This CDR3 comprises 15 residues. Germline CDR1 SEHNR, CDR2 FQNEAQ (reference sequence). The V segment lost 2 bases and the J segment 7 bases; nucleotides outside the gene matches: 7.

The chain carries TRBV29-1 and TRBJ2-1; 13 nucleotides line up with TRBD2. V lost 5 bases, J lost 8 bases, and 6 bases stayed unmatched. CDR3 length: 14 residues. Germline V gives CDR1 SQVTM, CDR2 ANQGSEA. The CDR3 loop reads CSVTSGRALDEQFF. In DNA, the CDR3 is TGCAGCGTTACTAGCGGGAGGGCCTTGGATGAGCAGTTCTTC.

The chain is built from TRBV5-4 and TRBJ1-1; weak D call: TRBD1 (5 bases). The CDR3 has 15 amino acids. Germline assignment: CDR1 SGHNT and CDR2 YYREEE (reference sequence). V was clipped by 2 bases and J by 8 bases, with 19 bases between them. The CDR3 region has the DNA TGTGCCAGCAGCTTCGCAGGGTCTTTGGATTCGGAAGCTTTCTTT. It specifies CASSFAGSLDSEAFF.

The V and J genes are TRBV29-1 and TRBJ2-3, with D perhaps TRBD2 (5 bases). This CDR3 comprises 19 residues. In germline, CDR1 is SQVTM, CDR2 ANQGSEA. Trimming shortened V by 0 bases and J by 0 bases, and 22 bases separated the two germline ends. The CDR3 protein is CSVEDLPSGSGASTDTQYF. The CDR3 nucleotides are TGCAGCGTTGAAGATCTTCCGAGTGGGAGCGGAGCTAGCACAGATACGCAGTATTTT.

This chain uses TRBV5-4 with TRBJ2-1; D possibly uses TRBD1 or TRBD2 (5 bases each). Germline loops: CDR1 SGHNT, CDR2 YYREEE (reference sequence). The CDR3 totals 15 residues. With 5 bases removed from V and 5 bases from J, the gap between germline ends came to 17 bases. CDR3 in amino acids: CASRVLGVRNNEQFF. CDR3 DNA: TGTGCCAGCAGAGTGTTGGGGGTCCGCAACAATGAGCAGTTCTTC.

The chain couples TRBV9 to TRBJ2-1; the match to TRBD2 covers 9 bases. Germline values: CDR1 SGDLS, CDR2 YYNGEE. CDR3 length equals 19 residues. J was trimmed by 6 bases and V by 0 bases; bases with no gene match: 16. DNA for the CDR3: TGTGCCAGCAGCGTAGACCCGATCCCCTCTAGCGGGATCTCCAATGAGCAGTTCTTC. This gives the protein CASSVDPIPSSGISNEQFF.